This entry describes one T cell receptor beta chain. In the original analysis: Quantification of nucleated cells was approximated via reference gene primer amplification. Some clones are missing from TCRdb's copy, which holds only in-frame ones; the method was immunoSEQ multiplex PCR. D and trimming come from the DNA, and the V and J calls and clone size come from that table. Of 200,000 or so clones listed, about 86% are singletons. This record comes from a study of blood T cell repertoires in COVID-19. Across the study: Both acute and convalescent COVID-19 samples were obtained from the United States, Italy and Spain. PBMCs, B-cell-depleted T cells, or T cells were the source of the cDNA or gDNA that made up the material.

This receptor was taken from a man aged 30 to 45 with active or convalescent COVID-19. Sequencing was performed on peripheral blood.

CDR3 region: CASRALRGLESPLHF. CDR3 sequence (DNA): TGTGCCAGCAGAGCCCTGAGGGGGTTAGAATCACCCCTCCACTTT. The chain joins TRBV11-2 to TRBJ1-6; weak D call: TRBD1 (6 bases). The germline V gene has CDR1 SGHAT and CDR2 FQNNGV. The CDR3 runs 15 residues. The V end lost 6 bases, the J end lost 10 bases, and 19 bases lay between the germline ends.